What follows are 29 T cell receptor beta chains derived from one specimen sequenced in a study of OX40 agonist ivuxolimab in advanced cancers. Using immunoSEQ multiplex PCR, the repertoire was profiled, and TCRdb retains in-frame clones only, with some absent. The sample contains approximately 80,000 clones, 75% to 90% of which appear only once. The sample was CD4+ or CD8+ T cells sorted from blood, taken in a trial of the OX40 agonist ivuxolimab. These receptors were collected from an adult with an advanced solid tumor such as melanoma, head and neck, liver or kidney cancer.

In its sample, this clone was seen once. The chain links TRBV7-2 to TRBJ2-5; 10 bases map to TRBD1. The CDR3 covers 14 residues. CDR1 is SGHTA and CDR2 is FQGNSA in the germline V gene. V lost 3 bases to trimming and J lost 3 bases; unmatched junction nucleotides: 1. The CDR3 sequence: CASSFGTGEETQYF. The CDR3 nucleotides are TGTGCCAGCAGCTTCGGGACAGGGGAAGAGACCCAGTACTTC.

This clone was counted once. This rearrangement joins TRBV5-1 to TRBJ2-3, with TRBD2 identical over 12 bases. CDR3 length equals 16 residues. V lost 0 bases to trimming and J lost 5 bases; unmatched junction nucleotides: 4. Germline CDR1 SGHRS, CDR2 YFSETQ. The CDR3 DNA sequence: TGCGCCAGCAGCTTGGCTAGCGGGGGGGCGGTAGATACGCAGTATTTT. This encodes CASSLASGGAVDTQYF.

This chain connects TRBV19 to TRBJ1-5, with D perhaps TRBD1 (6 bases). Trimming cost V 7 bases and J 0 bases, with 13 bases left between them. The CDR3 is 15 amino acids. Germline CDR1 is LNHDA and CDR2 is SQIVND (reference sequence). Written as DNA, the CDR3 is TGTGCCAGTAAGTCTGGGGGCAATAGCAATCAGCCCCAGCATTTT. It encodes CASKSGGNSNQPQHF.

J is TRBJ2-1 and V is TRBV5-1; 7 bases are shared with TRBD1. V lost 2 bases to trimming and J lost 5 bases; unmatched junction nucleotides: 1. This CDR3 has 13 amino acids. Germline lookup yields CDR1 SGHRS and CDR2 YFSETQ. The CDR3 nucleotides are TGCGCCAGCAGCTTACAGGGGAACAATGAGCAGTTCTTC. It yields the protein CASSLQGNNEQFF.

J is TRBJ1-1 and V is TRBV6-6; D unclear. The CDR3 loop spans 9 amino acids. Germline CDR1 is MNHNY and CDR2 is SVGAGI (reference sequence). The chain's CDR3 is CAVGAEAFF. In DNA form, the CDR3 reads TGTGCGGTGGGAGCTGAAGCTTTCTTT.

About this clone: A read error may account for a junction end that differs from germline. The J gene is TRBJ2-1, the V gene TRBV28; D remains ambiguous. Germline V gene lookup returns CDR1 MDHEN and CDR2 SYDVKM. The CDR3 length is 12 residues. DNA of the CDR3: TGTGCCAGCACTTTAACCCGGGATGAGCAGTTCTTC. This translates into CASTLTRDEQFF.

V and J are TRBV7-2 and TRBJ2-5; D unclear. Germline lookup yields CDR1 SGHTA and CDR2 FQGNSA. The CDR3 totals 15 residues. The V end was cut by 1 base, the J end by 2 bases, with 11 bases between. The CDR3 protein is CASSLGQATQETQYF. The CDR3 DNA follows: TGTGCCAGCAGCTTAGGGCAGGCAACACAAGAGACCCAGTACTTC.

The chain couples TRBV7-3 to TRBJ2-3, with D uncertain. This CDR3 has 12 residues. Germline V gene data show CDR1 as SGHTA and CDR2 as FQGTGA. The V end lost 4 bases, the J end lost 2 bases, and 4 bases lay between the germline ends. The DNA of the CDR3 is TGTGCCAGCAGCTACGCCACAGATACGCAGTATTTT. It encodes CASSYATDTQYF.

The chain recombines TRBV4-3 with TRBJ2-7, with 11 bases fitting TRBD1. Germline trimming cut 2 bases from V and 7 bases from J; bases unmatched to any gene: 7. In germline, CDR1 is LGHNA, CDR2 YSLEER. This CDR3 comprises 15 residues. In DNA, the CDR3 is TGCGCCAGCAGCCAATTTGGACAGGGGGCATGGGAGCAGTACTTC. The encoded protein is CASSQFGQGAWEQYF.

The table lists this clone with a count of one. The V call is TRBV29-1, the J call TRBJ1-2, with 7 bases lining up with TRBD1. From germline, CDR1 is SQVTM and CDR2 ANQGSEA. The CDR3 has 12 residues. Trimming took 5 bases from V and 8 from J; bases not matched to a gene: 8. The CDR3 sequence: CSVQGGQRGYTF. The CDR3 DNA reads as TGCAGCGTTCAGGGGGGGCAGCGGGGCTACACCTTC.

The chain employs TRBV6-5 and TRBJ1-4; TRBD1 agrees at 8 bases. Trimming removed 2 bases from V and 8 bases from J; junction bases left unmatched: 4. Germline CDR1 and CDR2: MNHEY and SVGAGI. The CDR3 is 14 residues long. Here the CDR3 DNA reads TGTGCCAGCAGTTACACAGGGGGAGAGGAAAAACTGTTTTTT. Protein sequence: CASSYTGGEEKLFF.

This sequence joins TRBV5-1 and TRBJ2-7, with 7 bases fitting TRBD1. Germline-derived CDR1 and CDR2 are SGHRS and YFSETQ. Trimming at V came to 2 bases and at J to 2 bases, leaving 4 bases not matched to a gene. The CDR3 totals 14 residues. CDR3 protein: CASSLTGAAYEQYV. In nucleotides, the CDR3 is TGCGCCAGCAGCTTAACAGGGGCAGCCTACGAGCAGTACGTC.

The V call is TRBV9, the J call TRBJ2-5; perhaps TRBD1 as D (6 bases). The V end lost 0 bases, the J end lost 5 bases, and 14 bases lay between the germline ends. The CDR3 runs to 15 residues. CDR1 SGDLS and CDR2 YYNGEE come from the germline V gene. CDR3 DNA: TGTGCCAGCAGCGTAGGATATGGGCAGGGGGAGACCCAGTACTTC. The encoded protein is CASSVGYGQGETQYF.

The chain carries TRBV4-3 and TRBJ2-3, with 8 nucleotides matching TRBD2. V was pared by 0 bases and J by 0 bases, with 5 bases of the junction left unmatched. The germline V gene encodes CDR1 LGHNA and CDR2 YSLEER. This CDR3 has 17 residues. The CDR3 region is CASSQDPSGSSTDTQYF. The CDR3 bases are TGCGCCAGCAGCCAAGACCCTAGCGGGTCTAGCACAGATACGCAGTATTTT.

CDR3 region: CASRPPARNEQFF. As DNA, the CDR3 is TGTGCCAGCAGGCCCCCTGCGAGGAATGAGCAGTTCTTC. The chain links TRBV28 to TRBJ2-1, with unresolved D. This CDR3 comprises 13 residues. V shed 6 bases and J shed 7 bases, with 13 bases lying between them. Germline CDR1 and CDR2: MDHEN and SYDVKM.

The chain joins TRBV6-5 to TRBJ2-2, with D maybe TRBD1 (7 bases). Between the trimmed V and J ends, which lost 7 bases and 6 bases, there was a span of 18 bases. The CDR3 totals 15 residues. The germline gives CDR1 MNHEY, CDR2 SVGAGI. CDR3 nucleotide sequence: TGTGCCAGCACCAAAGGGTCCAGGGGGGCCGGGGAGCTGTTTTTT. Translated: CASTKGSRGAGELFF.

This clone was found once. This same CDR3 is encoded by further DNA sequences in the sample. The rearrangement uses TRBV30 and TRBJ2-2; 7 nucleotides align to TRBD2. The CDR3 sequence is 14 residues long. The V segment lost 0 bases and the J segment 4 bases; nucleotides outside the gene matches: 2. The germline CDR1 and CDR2 sequences are GTSNPN and SVGIG (reference sequence). The CDR3: CAWSVGGGTGELFF. The CDR3, as DNA: TGTGCCTGGAGTGTTGGGGGGGGCACCGGGGAGCTGTTTTTT.

This clone has more than one count but fewer than ten. V usage is TRBV4-1 and J usage is TRBJ2-5; 14 bases fit TRBD2. CDR1 and CDR2 from the germline V gene are MGHRA and YSYEKL. Germline trimming cut 2 bases from V and 4 bases from J; bases unmatched to any gene: 15. This CDR3 is 20 amino acids long. The chain's CDR3 is CASSQTFFKTGTSGRETQYF. DNA for the CDR3: TGCGCCAGCAGCCAAACCTTCTTCAAGACCGGGACTAGCGGGAGAGAGACCCAGTACTTC.

The J gene is TRBJ2-3, the V gene TRBV10-3; TRBD1 or TRBD2 may be the D gene (6 bases each). V lost 11 bases to trimming and J lost 1 base, with 13 bases between them. The CDR3 totals 13 residues. Per germline, CDR1 ENHRY and CDR2 SYGVKD. In DNA form, the CDR3 reads TGTGCCTCGAGGGGGGTCGGCACAGATACGCAGTATTTT. Translating it yields CASRGVGTDTQYF.

The chain employs TRBV7-6 and TRBJ2-3; no definite D call. V was cut by 6 bases and J by 0 bases, with 13 bases left in between. The CDR3 is 15 amino acids. CDR1 and CDR2 from the germline V gene are SGHVS and FNYEAQ. The CDR3 DNA reads as TGTGCCAGCAGAGATGGGCCCGCAAGCACAGATACGCAGTATTTT. It yields the protein CASRDGPASTDTQYF.

The rearrangement links TRBV4-1 to TRBJ2-5; 7 bases align to TRBD2. There are 13 residues in the CDR3. CDR1 MGHRA and CDR2 YSYEKL come from the germline V gene. The junction had 4 bases not matched to a gene; V was cut back by 4 bases and J by 5 bases. The CDR3 region is CASSRLAAETQYF. The CDR3 DNA reads as TGCGCCAGCAGCCGTCTAGCGGCGGAGACCCAGTACTTC.

The rearrangement joins TRBV14 to TRBJ1-2; D perhaps matches TRBD1 (5 bases). Germline loops: CDR1 SGHDN, CDR2 FVKESK. Trimming shortened V by 1 base and J by 4 bases, and 13 bases separated the two germline ends. The CDR3 totals 15 residues. The DNA for the CDR3 is TGTGCCAGCAGCCAAGTTGAAGGGGCTGGCTATGGCTACACCTTC. This translates into CASSQVEGAGYGYTF.

The sample holds one count of this clone. The chain combines TRBV5-1 with TRBJ1-2; D is possibly TRBD1 (5 bases). V lost 8 bases and J 6 bases, leaving 14 bases between the germline ends. The CDR3 totals 12 residues. The germline V gene encodes CDR1 SGHRS and CDR2 YFSETQ. The DNA of the CDR3 is TGCGCCAGTACCGCTGGGGGAGATGGCTACACCTTC. Translating gives CASTAGGDGYTF.

The genes are TRBV5-8 and TRBJ1-5, with 8 nucleotides matching TRBD1. CDR1 and CDR2 from the germline V gene are SGHTS and YDEGEE. V trimming: 5 bases; J trimming: 5 bases; junction bases outside the gene matches: 9. The CDR3 totals 15 residues. The CDR3 DNA sequence: TGTGCCAGCAGTTCGGGACAGGTGACTGATCAGCCCCAGCATTTT. It encodes CASSSGQVTDQPQHF.

The chain carries TRBV10-3 and TRBJ2-1, with D uncertain. V lost 11 bases and J lost 4, with 15 bases in between. The CDR3 consists of 13 residues. CDR1 and CDR2 from the germline V gene are ENHRY and SYGVKD. The chain's CDR3 is CAVQLSLYNEQFF. CDR3 sequence (DNA): TGTGCCGTACAATTATCCCTATACAATGAGCAGTTCTTC.

The chain carries TRBV5-4 and TRBJ2-3, with 9 bases identical to TRBD1. The V gene end was trimmed by 4 bases and the J gene end by 8 bases; junction bases not matched to a gene: 11. The CDR3 has 15 amino acids. CDR1 is SGHNT, CDR2 YYREEE, per germline (reference sequence). CDR3 sequence: CASSTTGGGPSTQYF. The CDR3 bases are TGTGCCAGCAGCACGACAGGGGGTGGCCCTAGTACGCAGTATTTT.

Of note for this clone: One end of the junction does not line up with germline, which may come from a read error. The chain has TRBV19 and TRBJ1-1, with a possible D match to TRBD1 (5 bases). The CDR3 runs to 12 residues. Germline CDR1 is LNHDA and CDR2 is SQIVND (reference sequence). Written as DNA, the CDR3 is TGTGTCAGTAGTCGGGGGGACACTGAAGCTTTCTTT. Translated, it gives CVSSRGDTEAFF.

J is TRBJ2-5 and V is TRBV2, with 9 nucleotides matching TRBD2. The ends lost 6 bases at V and 5 bases at J; junction bases unmatched: 10. Germline V gene data show CDR1 as SNHLY and CDR2 as FYNNEI. The CDR3 spans 15 residues. The chain's CDR3 is CASRTAVSGGETQYF. The CDR3 DNA reads TGTGCCAGCAGGACCGCGGTTAGCGGGGGCGAGACCCAGTACTTC.

The chain carries TRBV18 and TRBJ2-2, with 9 bases identical to TRBD2. Germline trimming cut 5 bases from V and 0 bases from J; bases unmatched to any gene: 7. The CDR3 spans 17 residues. Germline-derived CDR1 and CDR2 are KGHSH and LQKENI. The CDR3 bases are TGTGCCAGCTCATCGACTAGCGGAGTTACGAACACCGGGGAGCTGTTTTTT. Its protein is CASSSTSGVTNTGELFF. The full variable domain, rest sourced from reference TRBV18 and TRBJ2-2, is NAGVMQNPRHLVRRRGQEARLRCSPMKGHSHVYWYRQLPEEGLKFMVYLQKENIIDESGMPKERFSAEFPKEGPSILRIQQVVRGDSAAYFCASSSTSGVTNTGELFFGEGSRLTVL.